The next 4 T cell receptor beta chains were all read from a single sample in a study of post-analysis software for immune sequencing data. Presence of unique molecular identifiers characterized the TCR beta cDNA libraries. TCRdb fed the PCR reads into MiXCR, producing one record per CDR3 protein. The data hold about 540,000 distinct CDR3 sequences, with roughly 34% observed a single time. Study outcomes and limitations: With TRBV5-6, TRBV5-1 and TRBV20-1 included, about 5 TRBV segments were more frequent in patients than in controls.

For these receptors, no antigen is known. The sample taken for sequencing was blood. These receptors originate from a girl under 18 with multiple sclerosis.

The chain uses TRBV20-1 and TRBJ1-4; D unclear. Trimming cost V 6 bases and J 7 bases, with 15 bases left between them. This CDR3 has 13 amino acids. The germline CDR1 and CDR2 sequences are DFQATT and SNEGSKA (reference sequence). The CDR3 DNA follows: TGCAGTGCCCGATCGGGCTCTCGTGAAAAACTGTTTTTT. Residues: CSARSGSREKLFF.

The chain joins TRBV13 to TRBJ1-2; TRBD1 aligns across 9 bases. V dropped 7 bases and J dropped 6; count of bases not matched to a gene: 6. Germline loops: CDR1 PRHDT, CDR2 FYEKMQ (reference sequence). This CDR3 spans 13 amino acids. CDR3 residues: CASNHDRGNGYTF. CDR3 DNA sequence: TGTGCCAGCAACCACGACAGGGGGAATGGCTACACCTTC. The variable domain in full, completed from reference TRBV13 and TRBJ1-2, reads AAGVIQSPRHLIKEKRETATLKCYPIPRHDTVYWYQQGPGQDPQFLISFYEKMQSDKGSIPDRFSAQQFSDYHSELNMSSLELGDSALYFCASNHDRGNGYTFGSGTRLTVV.

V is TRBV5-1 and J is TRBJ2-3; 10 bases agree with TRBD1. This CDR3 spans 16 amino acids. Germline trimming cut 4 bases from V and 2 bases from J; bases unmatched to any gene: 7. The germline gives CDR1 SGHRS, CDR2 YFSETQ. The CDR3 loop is CASSPEGTGATDTQYF. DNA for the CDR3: TGCGCCAGCAGCCCGGAAGGGACAGGGGCCACAGATACGCAGTATTTT.

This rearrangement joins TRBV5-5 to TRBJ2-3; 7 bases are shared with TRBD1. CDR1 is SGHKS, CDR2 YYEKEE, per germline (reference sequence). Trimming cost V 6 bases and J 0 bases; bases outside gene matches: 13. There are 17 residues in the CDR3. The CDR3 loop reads CASILGQRTLSTDTQYF. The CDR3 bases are TGTGCCAGCATCCTGGGACAGCGGACTTTGAGCACAGATACGCAGTATTTT.